The T cell receptor (beta chain) under discussion was sequenced for a study of T cells in localized non-small cell lung cancer. Concerning this clone: Its antigen is still unknown.

Study-level results: In the blood, greater T cell density corresponded to longer overall survival. Uninvolved adjacent lung had more T cell clonality than any other tissue, topping tumor.

Using immunoSEQ multiplex PCR, the repertoire was profiled, and TCRdb retains in-frame clones only, with some absent. The sample records over 3,500 clones, about 25% being singletons. The CDR3 is 16 amino acids. This material consisted of lung tumor tissue, taken before any cancer treatment. This receptor was identified in a woman aged 40 to 75 with stage I lung adenocarcinoma. V usage is TRBV7-5 and J usage is TRBJ2-5; TRBD2, the table's D call, was not compared with the DNA. TRBV7-5 is a pseudogene locus. The CDR3 nucleotides are TGTGCCAGCTCCCCGAGGGCAGCGGGGGGAGGAGAGACCCAGTACTTC. Amino acid sequence: CASSPRAAGGGETQYF.